The source of this TCR beta chain is a study of molecular identifiers for immune sequencing clone quantification. Study-wide background: Naive CD8 cell RNA, from roughly 20,000 or 100,000 cells, was split five ways in replicates, with four sequenced.

TCR libraries were built in bulk with a published protocol and specific TCR primers. Each CDR3 protein is one row after TCRdb ran MiXCR on the PCR reads. The data show approximately 97,000 distinct CDR3 sequences, 20% to 25% seen once. CD8+CD4-CCR7+CD45RA+ sorting gave the naive CD8 T cells. A remark on this clonotype: What it binds is not known. A much larger clone lies one base from this, so it may be a read error.

The CDR3 runs to 14 residues. Study results and caveats: Detection of one spiked Jurkat cell's TCR RNA reportedly worked in about a million naive cells.

Material: naive CD8+ T cells from blood, with Jurkat cell RNA spiked in. This sample's subset: FACS-sorted CD8+CD4-CCR7+CD45RA+ naive T cells. The chain combines TRBV12-3 or TRBV12-4 with TRBJ2-6; the D call may be TRBD1 or TRBD2 (5 bases each). The receptor was derived from a human donor in good health. Some libraries in this study had Jurkat cell RNA spiked in. The CDR3 DNA sequence: TGTGCCATCGTGGCGGGTACCGGGGCCAGCGTCCTGACTTTC. It encodes CAIVAGTGASVLTF.